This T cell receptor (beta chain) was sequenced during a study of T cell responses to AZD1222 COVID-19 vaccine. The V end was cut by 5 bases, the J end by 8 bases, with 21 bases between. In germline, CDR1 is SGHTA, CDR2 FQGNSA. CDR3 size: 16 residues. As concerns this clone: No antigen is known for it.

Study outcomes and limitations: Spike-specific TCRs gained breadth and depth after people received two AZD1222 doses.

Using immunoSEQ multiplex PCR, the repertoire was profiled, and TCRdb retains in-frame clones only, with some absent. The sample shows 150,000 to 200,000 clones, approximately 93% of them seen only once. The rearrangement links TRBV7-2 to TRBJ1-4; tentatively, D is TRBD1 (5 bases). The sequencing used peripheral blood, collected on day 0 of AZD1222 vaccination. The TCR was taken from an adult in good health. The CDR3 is CASSPHPGAAGEKLFF. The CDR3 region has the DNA TGTGCCAGCAGCCCTCATCCCGGGGCGGCGGGGGAAAAACTGTTTTTT.